The 29 T cell receptor beta chains below come from one sample, sequenced in a study of a mutant IDH1 vaccine in newly diagnosed glioma. No antigens are known for them. Using immunoSEQ multiplex PCR, the repertoire was profiled, and TCRdb retains in-frame clones only, with some absent. Among 90,000 to 100,000 clones, roughly 91% were seen once, and the ten largest hold 0.77%. Time point: week 47, end of study. Every single dose of the vaccine, 300 ug of mutant IDH1 20-mer peptide, came with topical imiquimod. The specimen was PBMCs, collected from a glioma patient whose treatment included an IDH1 peptide vaccine. All receptors come from a woman aged 45-65 years with glioma.

DNA for the CDR3: TGCAGCGTTGAGGCTAGCAGTGAGACCCAGTACTTC. Its protein product is CSVEASSETQYF. The chain is built from TRBV29-1 and TRBJ2-5; a weak D match, TRBD2 (5 bases). V was shortened by 3 bases and J by 5 bases, with 10 bases between the two germline ends. Germline CDR1 is SQVTM and CDR2 is ANQGSEA. The CDR3 is 12 amino acids.

This clone was detected many times. This chain connects TRBV29-1 to TRBJ1-2; perhaps TRBD1 as D (5 bases). V gave up 4 bases and J gave up 3 bases, with 9 bases separating them. This CDR3 is built from 12 residues. CDR1 and CDR2 from the germline V gene are SQVTM and ANQGSEA. The CDR3 DNA reads as TGCAGCGTTGGTAGGGGTCACTATGGCTACACCTTC. This translates into CSVGRGHYGYTF.

The chain employs TRBV30 and TRBJ1-1; TRBD1 is a possible D gene (6 bases). V was cut by 4 bases and J by 5 bases, with 14 bases left in between. CDR1 GTSNPN and CDR2 SVGIG come from the germline V gene (reference sequence). CDR3 length: 13 amino acids. The CDR3 region has the DNA TGTGCCTGGACATGGGGGCTATGGACTGAAGCTTTCTTT. Translated, it gives CAWTWGLWTEAFF.

The J gene is TRBJ2-7, the V gene TRBV9; a possible D gene is TRBD2 (6 bases). From germline, CDR1 is SGDLS and CDR2 YYNGEE. Trimming cost V 5 bases and J 1 base, with 10 bases left between them. The CDR3 length is 13 residues. CDR3 amino acids: CASSISGSYEQYF. The CDR3 DNA follows: TGTGCCAGCAGTATTAGCGGTTCCTACGAGCAGTACTTC.

The table lists this clone with a count of one. The chain recombines TRBV7-9 with TRBJ1-2; 10 bases align to TRBD1. The CDR3 spans 14 residues. Per the germline V gene, CDR1 is SEHNR and CDR2 is FQNEAQ (reference sequence). The V segment lost 5 bases and the J segment 4 bases; nucleotides outside the gene matches: 4. Here the CDR3 reads CASSQRDRGYGYTF. The CDR3 bases are TGTGCCAGCAGCCAAAGGGACAGGGGCTATGGCTACACCTTC.

This rearrangement joins TRBV11-2 to TRBJ1-3, with D maybe TRBD1 (5 bases). The germline V and J ends were trimmed by 9 bases and 0 bases, with 12 bases remaining between them. The length of the CDR3 is 14 residues. Germline CDR1 SGHAT, CDR2 FQNNGV. The CDR3 is CASREDTSGNTIYF. The CDR3, as DNA: TGTGCCAGTAGGGAGGACACCTCTGGAAACACCATATATTTT.

This rearrangement joins TRBV18 to TRBJ1-1, with TRBD1 identical over 7 bases. This CDR3 comprises 14 residues. CDR1 and CDR2 from the germline V gene are KGHSH and LQKENI. Germline trimming cut 0 bases from V and 7 bases from J; bases unmatched to any gene: 5. CDR3 bases: TGTGCCAGCTCACCACCCTTACAGGGGAGTGAAGCTTTCTTT. This codes for CASSPPLQGSEAFF.

The J gene is TRBJ1-4, the V gene TRBV19, with a possible D match to TRBD1 (6 bases). The germline gives CDR1 LNHDA, CDR2 SQIVND (reference sequence). CDR3 length: 16 residues. The V gene lost 6 bases and the J gene lost 3 bases, with 17 bases spanning the gap. CDR3 sequence: CASSPPGEWANEKLFF. As DNA, the CDR3 is TGTGCCAGTAGCCCACCAGGGGAATGGGCTAATGAAAAACTGTTTTTT.

The rearrangement links TRBV5-6 to TRBJ2-5, with no clear D. The J call may be faulty, since TRBJ2-7 better matches the DNA end. The CDR3 sequence is 17 residues long. Germline CDR1 and CDR2: SGHDT and YYEEEE. CDR3 residues: CASSLESLHSSTGEQYF. The DNA for the CDR3 is TGTGCCAGCAGCTTGGAAAGTTTACATTCCTCTACCGGCGAGCAGTACTTC.

The J gene is TRBJ1-1, the V gene TRBV4-1; D remains ambiguous. This CDR3 comprises 12 residues. Germline loops: CDR1 MGHRA, CDR2 YSYEKL. V lost 0 bases to trimming and J lost 11 bases, with 10 bases between them. The CDR3 DNA follows: TGCGCCAGCAGCCAAGACTCCCGGTGGGCTTTCTTT. This codes for CASSQDSRWAFF.

The chain combines TRBV4-1 with TRBJ2-7; D is perhaps TRBD2 (5 bases). The germline gives CDR1 MGHRA, CDR2 YSYEKL. This CDR3 has 13 residues. Trimming pared 3 bases from V and 3 bases from J, leaving 9 bases between. CDR3 coding DNA: TGCGCCAGCAGCCAGCGGGTCCACTACGAGCAGTACTTC. Translation gives CASSQRVHYEQYF.

The genes are TRBV15 and TRBJ2-2, with 9 positions matching TRBD2. This CDR3 comprises 17 residues. V lost 1 base and J lost 0; bases outside the gene matches: 3. Per germline, CDR1 LNHNV and CDR2 YYDKDF (reference sequence). The CDR3 nucleotides are TGTGCCACCAGCAGAGGGTTAGCGGGAGCGAACACCGGGGAGCTGTTTTTT. Protein sequence: CATSRGLAGANTGELFF.

The V and J genes are TRBV30 and TRBJ1-1, with no clear D. V was shortened by 1 base and J by 6 bases, with 6 bases between the two germline ends. Germline CDR1 GTSNPN, CDR2 SVGIG (reference sequence). CDR3 size: 11 residues. CDR3 sequence reads: CAWSAEAEAFF. Here the CDR3 DNA reads TGTGCCTGGAGTGCCGAGGCTGAAGCTTTCTTT.

The rearrangement links TRBV5-4 to TRBJ2-7, with 12 bases identical to TRBD2. The germline V gene encodes CDR1 SGHNT and CDR2 YYREEE (reference sequence). This CDR3 comprises 14 residues. With V trimmed by 0 bases and J by 6 bases, 1 base remained unmatched. The CDR3 DNA reads TGTGCCAGCAGCTTGGGACTAGCGGGAGCCGAGCAGTACTTC. This encodes CASSLGLAGAEQYF. Filled out from reference TRBV5-4 and TRBJ2-7, the complete variable domain reads ETGVTQSPTHLIKTRGQQVTLRCSSQSGHNTVSWYQQALGQGPQFIFQYYREEENGRGNFPPRFSGLQFPNYSSELNVNALELDDSALYLCASSLGLAGAEQYFGPGTRLTVT.

The chain recombines TRBV7-3 with TRBJ2-1, with 9 bases that match TRBD2. J lost 4 bases, V lost 2 bases, and 6 bases had no gene match. Looked up from germline, CDR1 is SGHTA and CDR2 is FQGTGA. The CDR3 length is 16 residues. CDR3 in amino acids: CASSLAGGGLYNEQFF. Here the CDR3 DNA reads TGTGCCAGCAGCTTAGCGGGAGGGGGCTTATACAATGAGCAGTTCTTC.

The J gene is TRBJ2-7, the V gene TRBV18; 9 bases are shared with TRBD1. The germline gives CDR1 KGHSH, CDR2 LQKENI. V shed 4 bases and J 4 bases; nucleotides not matched to a gene: 8. CDR3 length: 15 amino acids. The CDR3 protein is CASSLRTGEYYEQYF. CDR3 in DNA: TGTGCCAGCTCACTCCGGACAGGGGAATATTACGAGCAGTACTTC.

J is TRBJ2-5 and V is TRBV2; D perhaps matches TRBD1 (5 bases). The V end was cut by 9 bases, the J end by 0 bases, with 11 bases between. The germline V gene encodes CDR1 SNHLY and CDR2 FYNNEI. The length of the CDR3 is 13 residues. The CDR3 coding sequence is TGTGCCAGAGAACAGGCGAACCAAGAGACCCAGTACTTC. It encodes CAREQANQETQYF.

The rearrangement joins TRBV28 to TRBJ1-5, with a weak D call TRBD1 (6 bases). Per the germline V gene, CDR1 is MDHEN and CDR2 is SYDVKM. The length of the CDR3 is 16 residues. V was shortened by 3 bases and J by 6 bases, with 18 bases between the two germline ends. DNA of the CDR3: TGTGCCAGCAGTTTGAGTGGAGGGGGTAGGGGTCAGCCCCAGCATTTT. Translating it yields CASSLSGGGRGQPQHF.

This clone showed up just once. The V gene is TRBV29-1, the J gene TRBJ2-7; no definite D call. The CDR3 loop spans 13 amino acids. Germline V CDR1 and CDR2: SQVTM, ANQGSEA. Trimming took 1 base from V and 0 from J, leaving 7 bases between them. The CDR3 region is CSVEVDSSYEQYF. The CDR3 nucleotides read TGCAGCGTTGAAGTCGATAGCTCCTACGAGCAGTACTTC.

This clone was counted a few times. The genes are TRBV10-3 and TRBJ1-5; D unclear. The CDR3 spans 13 residues. The germline gives CDR1 ENHRY, CDR2 SYGVKD. V dropped 3 bases and J dropped 2 bases, with 5 bases sitting between them. DNA of the CDR3: TGTGCCATCAGTGACGGGGGCAATCAGCCCCAGCATTTT. Its protein product is CAISDGGNQPQHF.

The rearrangement uses TRBV19 and TRBJ2-5; TRBD1 aligns across 7 bases. Germline CDR1 LNHDA, CDR2 SQIVND (reference sequence). The CDR3 runs 15 residues. The ends lost 4 bases at V and 4 bases at J; junction bases unmatched: 9. In DNA form, the CDR3 reads TGTGCCAGTAGTACAGGGGACAGTTTGGGAGAGACCCAGTACTTC. It encodes CASSTGDSLGETQYF.

Here the CDR3 reads CASSFDVVSGNTIYF. CDR3 in DNA: TGTGCCAGCAGCTTCGACGTCGTCTCTGGAAACACCATATATTTT. V gene TRBV7-9 combines with J gene TRBJ1-3, with no clear D. CDR1 is SEHNR and CDR2 is FQNEAQ in the germline V gene (reference sequence). V lost 3 bases and J lost 0, with 9 bases in between. CDR3 size: 15 residues.

The V call is TRBV19, the J call TRBJ2-5, with D possibly TRBD2 on 6 matching bases. V lost 8 bases and J lost 2, with 21 bases in between. The germline CDR1 and CDR2 sequences are LNHDA and SQIVND (reference sequence). The CDR3 totals 16 residues. CDR3 DNA sequence: TGTGCCAGTGCAACCCCCTGGGTGGAGGGGCAAGAGACCCAGTACTTC. It yields the protein CASATPWVEGQETQYF.

CDR3 DNA sequence: TGCGCCACCCGGACAGAAACAAACACCGGGGAGCTGTTTTTT. It specifies CATRTETNTGELFF. The chain carries TRBV5-1 and TRBJ2-2; perhaps TRBD1 as D (6 bases). The CDR3 has 14 residues. Germline values: CDR1 SGHRS, CDR2 YFSETQ. Trimming removed 9 bases from V and 2 bases from J, with 14 bases in between.

The chain's CDR3 is CASSLGTSVSYNEQFF. The CDR3, as DNA: TGTGCCAGCAGTTTAGGGACTAGCGTCTCCTACAATGAGCAGTTCTTC. This rearrangement joins TRBV28 to TRBJ2-1; 10 bases fit TRBD2. The CDR3 contains 16 residues. J was trimmed by 0 bases and V by 2 bases; bases with no gene match: 1. From germline, CDR1 is MDHEN and CDR2 SYDVKM.

The DNA for the CDR3 is TGCAGCGTTGATAGGGACAGGGCGAACGGGGAGCTGTTTTTT. Residues: CSVDRDRANGELFF. V is TRBV29-1 and J is TRBJ2-2; the match to TRBD1 covers 9 bases. Germline CDR1 reads SQVTM; CDR2 reads ANQGSEA. CDR3 length: 14 residues. V was clipped by 3 bases and J by 7 bases; unmatched bases: 6.

Only one count was recorded for this clone. The chain couples TRBV6-1 to TRBJ1-2, with 8 bases identical to TRBD1. This CDR3 region has 19 residues. The junction had 12 bases not matched to a gene; V was cut back by 0 bases and J by 0 bases. The germline V gene encodes CDR1 MNHNS and CDR2 SASEGT. The CDR3 loop is CASSEALLGQGAANYGYTF. CDR3 bases: TGTGCCAGCAGTGAAGCGCTTCTAGGACAGGGAGCCGCTAACTATGGCTACACCTTC.

J is TRBJ2-1 and V is TRBV7-2, with 12 nucleotides matching TRBD2. The germline V gene has CDR1 SGHTA and CDR2 FQGNSA. This CDR3 region has 18 residues. V shed 5 bases, J shed 6 bases, and the junction held 14 bases outside the gene matches. The CDR3 coding sequence is TGTGCCAGCAGCCCTTTCCGGACTAGCGGGACCGGGCTCAATGAGCAGTTCTTC. Its protein is CASSPFRTSGTGLNEQFF.

V is TRBV6-6 and J is TRBJ2-1; 9 bases align to TRBD2. Trimming removed 6 bases from V and 6 bases from J; junction bases left unmatched: 9. The CDR3 has 15 residues. Germline loops: CDR1 MNHNY, CDR2 SVGAGI (reference sequence). The chain's CDR3 is CASSAPGLALNEQFF. The DNA for the CDR3 is TGTGCCAGCAGCGCTCCGGGACTAGCCCTCAATGAGCAGTTCTTC.